The source of this T cell receptor beta chain is a study of blood T cell repertoires in COVID-19. About the research overall: Sites across the United States, Italy and Spain contributed samples from acute and convalescent COVID-19. The cDNA or gDNA used as material had been derived from T cells, B-cell-depleted T cells, or PBMCs.

V dropped 0 bases and J dropped 4; count of bases not matched to a gene: 10. Germline V gene lookup returns CDR1 SGDLS and CDR2 YYNGEE. This CDR3 is built from 17 residues. As processed by the authors: Reference gene primers were amplified, and this amplification served to estimate nucleated cell counts. The table came from immunoSEQ multiplex PCR; TCRdb's copy has only in-frame clones and leaves some out. D and trimming come from the DNA, and the V and J calls and clone size come from that table. The data show tens of thousands of clones, roughly 84% seen once. The TCR comes from a man aged 50 to 60 with acute or convalescent COVID-19. The chain has TRBV9 and TRBJ2-3, with TRBD2 identical over 8 bases. The material sequenced was peripheral blood. CDR3 coding DNA: TGTGCCAGCAGCGTAGCTCGTAGTAGCGGGATGGCAGATACGCAGTATTTT. Its protein product is CASSVARSSGMADTQYF.